These 18 T cell receptor beta chains were sequenced from one sample in a study of blood T cells in healthy people across ages. For the second PCR, which ran for about 7 to 11 cycles, a sample-barcoded 5' primer and a J-beta primer mix were used. In TCRdb, the 5' RACE reads were re-called with MiXCR into one record per CDR3 protein. In the table there are about 800,000 distinct CDR3 sequences, 58% of which are singletons. Sequences were obtained from blood. These receptors were taken from a man aged 30 to 45 in good health.

CDR3: CASSSRKDRGHGYTF. The CDR3, as DNA: TGTGCCAGCAGCTCTAGAAAGGACAGGGGGCATGGCTACACCTTC. This rearrangement joins TRBV7-2 to TRBJ1-2; 11 positions agree with TRBD1. The ends lost 4 bases at V and 6 bases at J; junction bases unmatched: 7. The CDR3 spans 15 residues. The germline CDR1 and CDR2 sequences are SGHTA and FQGNSA.

About this clonotype itself: One end of the junction does not line up with germline, which may come from a read error. V is TRBV6-5 and J is TRBJ2-5; D is tentatively TRBD1 or TRBD2 (5 bases each). The germline gives CDR1 MNHEY, CDR2 SVGAGI. This CDR3 has 14 residues. CDR3 protein: CASRLQGNGETQSF. The DNA of the CDR3 is TGTGCCAGCAGGTTGCAGGGTAATGGGGAGACCCAGTCCTTC.

This chain uses TRBV6-5 with TRBJ2-7; perhaps TRBD2 as D (5 bases). Deletions cut 5 bases from V and 3 bases from J, with 14 bases between. Germline loops: CDR1 MNHEY, CDR2 SVGAGI. The CDR3 sequence is 14 residues long. The CDR3 region has the DNA TGTGCCAGCAGTCCCCAGGACGGACTCTACGAGCAGTACTTC. Its translation is CASSPQDGLYEQYF.

This chain connects TRBV15 to TRBJ1-6; the D gene is possibly TRBD1 (5 bases). Germline V gene sequence: CDR1 LNHNV, CDR2 YYDKDF (reference sequence). Deletions cut 0 bases from V and 8 bases from J, with 11 bases between. This CDR3 region has 15 residues. The CDR3 sequence: CATSRDRGWDSPLHF. CDR3 nucleotides: TGTGCCACCAGCAGAGATCGGGGGTGGGATTCACCCCTCCACTTT. Full variable domain (remainder filled in from reference TRBV15 and TRBJ1-6): DAMVIQNPRYQVTQFGKPVTLSCSQTLNHNVMYWYQQKSSQAPKLLFHYYDKDFNNEADTPDNFQSRRPNTSFCFLDIRSPGLGDTAMYLCATSRDRGWDSPLHFGNGTRLTVT.

In this sample, this clonotype turned up once. The V gene is TRBV6-6, the J gene TRBJ1-2; D is undetermined. Deletions cut 6 bases from V and 5 bases from J, with 13 bases between. The CDR3 is 13 residues long. The germline V gene encodes CDR1 MNHNY and CDR2 SVGAGI (reference sequence). The CDR3: CASSETLLYGYTF. The DNA of the CDR3 is TGTGCCAGCAGCGAAACTCTTCTATATGGCTACACCTTC.

The CDR3 protein is CASGGQVSGANVLTF. CDR3 sequence (DNA): TGTGCCTCGGGCGGGCAGGTATCTGGGGCCAACGTCCTGACTTTC. The V call is TRBV30, the J call TRBJ2-6, with TRBD2 as a possible D gene (5 bases). Between the trimmed V and J ends, which lost 7 bases and 1 base, there was a span of 14 bases. Germline V gene sequence: CDR1 GTSNPN, CDR2 SVGIG (reference sequence). This CDR3 comprises 15 residues.

V and J are TRBV20-1 and TRBJ2-5, with 9 bases matching TRBD1. The DNA end lines up better with TRBJ2-7; the J call may be wrong. In germline, CDR1 is DFQATT, CDR2 SNEGSKA (reference sequence). This CDR3 is 15 amino acids long. The CDR3 here is CSAVNRDRVRIEQYF. CDR3 nucleotides: TGCAGTGCAGTAAACCGGGACAGGGTCCGAATCGAGCAGTACTTC.

The chain has TRBV10-1 and TRBJ2-1, with 12 nucleotides matching TRBD2. CDR3 length equals 15 residues. The V gene end was trimmed by 5 bases and the J gene end by 6 bases; junction bases not matched to a gene: 5. Germline CDR1 and CDR2: WNHNN and SYGVQD (reference sequence). CDR3 in DNA: TGCGCCAGCAGTCGGACTAGCGGGATCCTCAATGAGCAGTTCTTC. This translates into CASSRTSGILNEQFF.

V and J are TRBV28 and TRBJ1-2, with no clear D. Per the germline V gene, CDR1 is MDHEN and CDR2 is SYDVKM. The CDR3 is made up of 13 amino acids. With 6 bases removed from V and 8 bases from J, the gap between germline ends came to 16 bases. The CDR3: CASSSSPGLGYTF. The CDR3 DNA is TGTGCCAGCAGCTCAAGCCCGGGTCTGGGCTACACCTTC.

Only a few counts were recorded for this clonotype. The junction shows a germline mismatch at one end, possibly a read error. The gene calls are TRBV7-7 and TRBJ2-7; tentatively, D is TRBD1 or TRBD2 (5 bases each). The CDR3 sequence is 17 residues long. Per germline, CDR1 SSHAT and CDR2 FNYEAQ (reference sequence). The CDR3 sequence is CASSKEPRDPIFYEQYF. In DNA, the CDR3 is TGTGCTAGCAGCAAGGAACCCCGGGACCCAATATTCTACGAGCAGTACTTC.

This chain connects TRBV6-2 or TRBV6-3 to TRBJ2-1; perhaps TRBD2 as D (5 bases). Germline V gene sequence: CDR1 MNHEY, CDR2 SVGEGT. This CDR3 contains 15 residues. The ends were cut back, 6 bases at V and 4 bases at J, with 16 bases in the middle. CDR3 residues: CASSLAPSPYNEQFF. The CDR3 DNA is TGTGCCAGCAGCCTAGCTCCCTCCCCTTACAATGAGCAGTTCTTC.

The genes are TRBV5-1 and TRBJ2-7; D may be TRBD1 (5 bases). Trimming removed 4 bases at V and 2 bases at J, with 13 bases between. Germline CDR1 is SGHRS and CDR2 is YFSETQ. The CDR3 totals 14 residues. This CDR3 reads CASSPLDIPYEQYF. The CDR3, as DNA: TGCGCCAGCAGCCCGCTGGACATACCCTACGAGCAGTACTTC.

The rearrangement links TRBV6-1 to TRBJ2-3; TRBD2 agrees at 8 bases. CDR1 is MNHNS, CDR2 SASEGT, per germline. The CDR3 runs 13 residues. Losses at the gene ends were 8 bases for V and 1 base for J; bases not matched to a gene: 2. This CDR3 is CASQTSGTDTQYF. CDR3 DNA: TGTGCCAGCCAGACTAGCGGCACAGATACGCAGTATTTT.

V gene TRBV25-1 combines with J gene TRBJ2-5, with D unclear. The end of the DNA is better explained by TRBJ2-7, so the J call may be wrong. The CDR3 sequence is 15 residues long. Germline assignment: CDR1 MGHDK and CDR2 SYGVNS. In DNA, the CDR3 is TGTGCCAGCAGTGCGGTCGGCGGAACTACTGGCGAGCAGTACTTC. It yields the protein CASSAVGGTTGEQYF.

This chain connects TRBV5-1 to TRBJ1-1; 7 nucleotides line up with TRBD1. Per germline, CDR1 SGHRS and CDR2 YFSETQ. V dropped 4 bases and J dropped 5; count of bases not matched to a gene: 11. This CDR3 spans 15 amino acids. In DNA, the CDR3 is TGCGCCAGCAGCCGGAACAGGGGTGAAGGAACTGAAGCTTTCTTT. Protein sequence: CASSRNRGEGTEAFF. The whole variable domain, remainder taken from reference TRBV5-1 and TRBJ1-1, is KAGVTQTPRYLIKTRGQQVTLSCSPISGHRSVSWYQQTPGQGLQFLFEYFSETQRNKGNFPGRFSGRQFSNSRSEMNVSTLELGDSALYLCASSRNRGEGTEAFFGQGTRLTVV.

J is TRBJ1-2 and V is TRBV6-5, with TRBD1 matching over 7 bases. Per the germline V gene, CDR1 is MNHEY and CDR2 is SVGAGI. CDR3 length: 15 amino acids. With V trimmed by 8 bases and J by 2 bases, 11 bases remained unmatched. The CDR3 DNA reads TGTGCCAGCGGTAGTTTGGGACAGCCCAACTATGGCTACACCTTC. As protein: CASGSLGQPNYGYTF.

The rearrangement joins TRBV9 to TRBJ1-2, with a tentative D call TRBD1 (6 bases). V dropped 0 bases and J dropped 3 bases, with 9 bases sitting between them. Germline CDR1 is SGDLS and CDR2 is YYNGEE. This CDR3 comprises 14 residues. The CDR3 protein is CASSVADRDYGYTF. The CDR3 nucleotides read TGTGCCAGCAGCGTAGCGGACAGAGACTATGGCTACACCTTC. The full variable domain, completed using reference TRBV9 and TRBJ1-2, is DSGVTQTPKHLITATGQRVTLRCSPRSGDLSVYWYQQSLDQGLQFLIQYYNGEERAKGNILERFSAQQFPDLHSELNLSSLELGDSALYFCASSVADRDYGYTFGSGTRLTVV.

The chain has TRBV7-9 and TRBJ2-3; 9 bases fit TRBD1. Germline-derived CDR1 and CDR2 are SEHNR and FQNEAQ (reference sequence). This CDR3 has 15 amino acids. With V trimmed by 3 bases and J by 4 bases, 5 bases remained unmatched. The CDR3, as DNA: TGTGCCAGCAGCTTTGGGACAGGGTGGGCAGATACGCAGTATTTT. It yields the protein CASSFGTGWADTQYF.